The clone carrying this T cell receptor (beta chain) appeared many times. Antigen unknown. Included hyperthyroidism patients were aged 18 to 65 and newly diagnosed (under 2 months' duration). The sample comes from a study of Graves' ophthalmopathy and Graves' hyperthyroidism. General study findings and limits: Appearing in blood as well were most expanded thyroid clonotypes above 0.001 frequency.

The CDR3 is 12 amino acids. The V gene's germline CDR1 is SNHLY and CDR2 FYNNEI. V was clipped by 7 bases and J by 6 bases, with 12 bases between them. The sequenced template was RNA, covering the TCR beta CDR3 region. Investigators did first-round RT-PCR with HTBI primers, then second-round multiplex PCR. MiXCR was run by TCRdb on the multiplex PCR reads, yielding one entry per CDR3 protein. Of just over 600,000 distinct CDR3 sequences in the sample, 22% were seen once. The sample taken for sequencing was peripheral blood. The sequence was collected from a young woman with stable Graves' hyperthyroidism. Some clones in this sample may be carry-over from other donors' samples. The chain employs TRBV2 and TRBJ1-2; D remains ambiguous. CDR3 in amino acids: CASISVSDGYTF. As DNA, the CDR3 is TGTGCCAGCATATCCGTTTCGGATGGCTACACCTTC.